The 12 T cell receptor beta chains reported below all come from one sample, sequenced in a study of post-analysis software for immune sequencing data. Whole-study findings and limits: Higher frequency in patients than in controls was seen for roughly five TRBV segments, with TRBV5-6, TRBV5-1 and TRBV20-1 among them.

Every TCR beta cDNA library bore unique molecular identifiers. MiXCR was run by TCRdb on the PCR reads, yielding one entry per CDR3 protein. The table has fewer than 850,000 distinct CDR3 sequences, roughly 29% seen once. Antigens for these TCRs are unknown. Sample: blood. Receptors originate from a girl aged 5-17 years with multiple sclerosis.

Here the CDR3 reads CASSLTGASHYGYTF. The CDR3 DNA sequence: TGTGCCAGCAGCTTAACCGGGGCCTCCCACTATGGCTACACCTTC. The gene calls are TRBV7-2 and TRBJ1-2, with a tentative D call TRBD1 (5 bases). Per the germline V gene, CDR1 is SGHTA and CDR2 is FQGNSA. The germline V and J ends were trimmed by 2 bases and 3 bases, with 13 bases remaining between them. The CDR3 totals 15 residues.

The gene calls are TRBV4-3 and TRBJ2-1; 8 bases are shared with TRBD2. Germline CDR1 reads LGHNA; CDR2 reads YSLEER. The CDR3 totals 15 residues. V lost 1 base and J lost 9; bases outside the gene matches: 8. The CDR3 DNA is TGCGCCAGCAGCCAAGTAGCGGGACCCCCTGGTGAGCAGTTCTTC. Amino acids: CASSQVAGPPGEQFF.

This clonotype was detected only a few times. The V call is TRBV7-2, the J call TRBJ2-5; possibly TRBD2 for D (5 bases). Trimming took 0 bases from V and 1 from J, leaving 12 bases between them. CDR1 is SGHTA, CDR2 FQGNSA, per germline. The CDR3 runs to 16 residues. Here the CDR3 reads CASSLARGGVQETQYF. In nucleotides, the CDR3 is TGTGCCAGCAGCTTAGCACGGGGTGGGGTCCAAGAGACCCAGTACTTC.

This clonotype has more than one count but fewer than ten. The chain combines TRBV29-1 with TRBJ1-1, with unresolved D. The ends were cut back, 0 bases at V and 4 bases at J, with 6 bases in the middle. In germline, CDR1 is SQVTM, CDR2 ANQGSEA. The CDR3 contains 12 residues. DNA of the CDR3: TGCAGCGTTGAAGATCGGAGCACTGAAGCTTTCTTT. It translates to CSVEDRSTEAFF.

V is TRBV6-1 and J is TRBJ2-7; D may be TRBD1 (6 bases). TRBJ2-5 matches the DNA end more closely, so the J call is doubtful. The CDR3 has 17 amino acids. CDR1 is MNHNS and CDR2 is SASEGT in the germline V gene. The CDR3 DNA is TGTGCCAGCAGTGAAGCGCCCGGGGACACAGCCTGGGAGACCCAGTACTTC. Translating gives CASSEAPGDTAWETQYF.

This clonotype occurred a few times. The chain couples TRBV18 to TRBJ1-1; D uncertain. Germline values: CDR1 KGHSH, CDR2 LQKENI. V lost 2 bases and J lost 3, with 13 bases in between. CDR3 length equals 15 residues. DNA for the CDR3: TGTGCCAGCTCACCAAGGCCCCTTGGTGACACTGAAGCTTTCTTT. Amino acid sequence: CASSPRPLGDTEAFF.

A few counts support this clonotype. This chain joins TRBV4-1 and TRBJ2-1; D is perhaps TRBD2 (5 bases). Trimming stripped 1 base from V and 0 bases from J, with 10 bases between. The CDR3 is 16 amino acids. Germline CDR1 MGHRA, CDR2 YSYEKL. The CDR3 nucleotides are TGCGCCAGCAGCCAAGGGACTTTCAGCTCCTACAATGAGCAGTTCTTC. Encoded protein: CASSQGTFSSYNEQFF.

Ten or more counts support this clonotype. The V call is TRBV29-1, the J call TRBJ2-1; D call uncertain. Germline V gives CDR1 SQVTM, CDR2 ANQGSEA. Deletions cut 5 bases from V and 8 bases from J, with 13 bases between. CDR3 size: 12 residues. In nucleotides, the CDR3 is TGCAGCGTTCGGACCTCCTGGGATGAGCAGTTCTTC. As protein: CSVRTSWDEQFF.

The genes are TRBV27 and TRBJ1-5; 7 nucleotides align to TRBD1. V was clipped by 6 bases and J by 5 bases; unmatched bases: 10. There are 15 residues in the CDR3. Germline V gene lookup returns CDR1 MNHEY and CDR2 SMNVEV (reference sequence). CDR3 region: CASRRGDRDYQPQHF. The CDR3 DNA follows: TGTGCCAGCAGGCGAGGGGACAGAGATTATCAGCCCCAGCATTTT.

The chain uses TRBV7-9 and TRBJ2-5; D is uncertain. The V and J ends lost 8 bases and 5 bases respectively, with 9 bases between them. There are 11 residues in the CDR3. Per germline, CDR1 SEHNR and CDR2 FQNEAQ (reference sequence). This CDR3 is CASAVSETQYF. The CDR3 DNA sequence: TGTGCCAGCGCGGTTTCCGAGACCCAGTACTTC. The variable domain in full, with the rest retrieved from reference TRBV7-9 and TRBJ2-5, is DTGVSQNPRHKITKRGQNVTFRCDPISEHNRLYWYRQTLGQGPEFLTYFQNEAQLEKSRLLSDRFSAERPKGSFSTLEIQRTEQGDSAMYLCASAVSETQYFGPGTRLLVL.

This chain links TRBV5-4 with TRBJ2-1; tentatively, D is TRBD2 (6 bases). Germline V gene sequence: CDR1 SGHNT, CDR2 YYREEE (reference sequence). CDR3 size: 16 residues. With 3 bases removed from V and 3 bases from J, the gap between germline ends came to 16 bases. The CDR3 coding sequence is TGTGCCAGCAGCTCAACCAAGGGCGGGGACTACAATGAGCAGTTCTTC. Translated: CASSSTKGGDYNEQFF.

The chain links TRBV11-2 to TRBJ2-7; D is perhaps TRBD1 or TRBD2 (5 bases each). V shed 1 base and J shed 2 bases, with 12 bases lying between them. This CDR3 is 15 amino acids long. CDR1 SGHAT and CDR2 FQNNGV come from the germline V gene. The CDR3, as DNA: TGTGCCAGCAGCTTAGCCGGGACGGATCCCTACGAGCAGTACTTC. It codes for CASSLAGTDPYEQYF.